This T cell receptor beta chain was sequenced for a study of blood T cells in healthy people across ages. A second roughly 6 to 11 cycle PCR used barcoded and J-beta primers. TCRdb ran MiXCR on the 5' RACE reads and lists one entry per CDR3 protein. Seen here are 780,000 or so distinct CDR3 sequences, 56% observed once, and the top ten hold about a quarter. Germline V gene data show CDR1 as SGHAT and CDR2 as FQNNGV. Trimming left V 1 base short and J 11 bases short, with 17 bases between. CDR3 size: 14 residues. The receptor comes from a man aged 40-49 years in good health. The chain uses TRBV11-2 and TRBJ2-5; D possibly corresponds to TRBD1 (6 bases). The specimen was blood. CDR3 residues: CASSLGTDYNEQYF. For the CDR3, the DNA is TGTGCCAGCAGCTTAGGGACAGACTACAATGAGCAGTACTTC.